Each of the 18 T cell receptor beta chains below was sequenced from the same sample in a study of T cell responses to AZD1222 COVID-19 vaccine. The data were produced by immunoSEQ multiplex PCR, yet TCRdb's version contains in-frame clones alone and is incomplete. This table holds approximately 160,000 clones, 90% found once. The sequenced sample was peripheral blood, obtained on day 0 of AZD1222 vaccination. The receptors originated from an adult in good health.

This chain uses TRBV5-4 with TRBJ1-2; possibly TRBD1 for D (5 bases). V was cut by 5 bases and J by 3 bases, with 11 bases left in between. Germline CDR1 and CDR2: SGHNT and YYREEE (reference sequence). This CDR3 spans 13 amino acids. The DNA of the CDR3 is TGTGCCAGCAGAGGGTGGACATACTATGGCTACACCTTC. Translating gives CASRGWTYYGYTF.

The chain couples TRBV7-9 to TRBJ2-3, with 8 bases fitting TRBD1. Germline CDR1 SEHNR, CDR2 FQNEAQ (reference sequence). The CDR3 is 15 amino acids. V lost 5 bases to trimming and J lost 4 bases; unmatched junction nucleotides: 8. CDR3 DNA sequence: TGTGCCAGCAGCAACAGAGGACAGGGTGCAGATACGCAGTATTTT. This codes for CASSNRGQGADTQYF.

CDR3 in amino acids: CASTYPGNYGYTF. In DNA form, the CDR3 reads TGTGCCAGCACCTACCCGGGGAACTATGGCTACACCTTC. The chain carries TRBV6-5 and TRBJ1-2; D is ambiguous. With 7 bases removed from V and 2 bases from J, the gap between germline ends came to 11 bases. Germline V gene sequence: CDR1 MNHEY, CDR2 SVGAGI. This CDR3 is 13 amino acids long.

V usage is TRBV5-8 and J usage is TRBJ1-1; tentatively, D is TRBD1 (6 bases). V lost 5 bases to trimming and J lost 1 base, with 18 bases between them. Germline lookup yields CDR1 SGHTS and CDR2 YDEGEE. This CDR3 is built from 16 residues. The CDR3 protein is CASSYNSGVGNTEAFF. CDR3 nucleotides: TGTGCCAGCAGTTACAATTCAGGGGTGGGGAACACTGAAGCTTTCTTT.

V and J are TRBV19 and TRBJ2-6; 7 bases are shared with TRBD1. CDR3 size: 17 residues. Trimming removed 3 bases from V and 4 bases from J; junction bases left unmatched: 9. CDR1 LNHDA and CDR2 SQIVND come from the germline V gene (reference sequence). The CDR3 region is CASSMSEGARGANVLTF. The CDR3 DNA sequence: TGTGCCAGTAGTATGAGTGAGGGGGCCAGAGGGGCCAACGTCCTGACTTTC.

As DNA, the CDR3 is TGTGCCAGCAGCCAAACAGGGGCCTACGAGCAGTACTTC. Encoded protein: CASSQTGAYEQYF. The chain carries TRBV16 and TRBJ2-7, with 7 nucleotides matching TRBD1. CDR3 length: 13 residues. The V and J ends lost 2 bases and 2 bases, in that order; junction bases with no gene match: 0. Germline V lookup: CDR1 KGHSY, CDR2 FQNENV.

The V call is TRBV18, the J call TRBJ2-3; TRBD2 agrees at 12 bases. From germline, CDR1 is KGHSH and CDR2 LQKENI. This CDR3 contains 17 residues. Trimming took 0 bases from V and 4 from J; bases not matched to a gene: 5. CDR3 sequence reads: CASSPPTSGGVADTQYF. CDR3 DNA sequence: TGTGCCAGCTCACCACCGACTAGCGGGGGAGTCGCAGATACGCAGTATTTT.

V and J are TRBV5-5 and TRBJ2-7, with 12 bases lining up with TRBD2. The V and J ends lost 3 bases and 0 bases, in that order; junction bases with no gene match: 1. This CDR3 is 15 amino acids long. Germline assignment: CDR1 SGHKS and CDR2 YYEKEE (reference sequence). The CDR3 sequence: CASSWTSGISYEQYF. The CDR3 DNA reads TGTGCCAGCAGCTGGACTAGCGGGATCTCCTACGAGCAGTACTTC.

This chain links TRBV11-3 with TRBJ1-4, with 8 bases matching TRBD1. Germline loops: CDR1 SGHNT, CDR2 YENEEA. The V gene end was trimmed by 5 bases and the J gene end by 8 bases; junction bases not matched to a gene: 10. The CDR3 covers 15 residues. The CDR3 is CASSTRQGPREKLFF. The CDR3 region has the DNA TGTGCCAGCAGCACCAGACAGGGGCCTAGGGAAAAACTGTTTTTT.

The genes are TRBV6-5 and TRBJ1-6; the D gene is possibly TRBD1 (5 bases). The V end was cut by 4 bases, the J end by 7 bases, with 14 bases between. CDR3 length: 15 residues. CDR1 and CDR2 from the germline V gene are MNHEY and SVGAGI. The CDR3 DNA sequence: TGTGCCAGCAGTTCCACCGGGGCGACGAATTCACCCCTCCACTTT. This sequence encodes CASSSTGATNSPLHF.

J is TRBJ2-1 and V is TRBV18; D is perhaps TRBD1 (5 bases). Germline V gives CDR1 KGHSH, CDR2 LQKENI. This CDR3 has 15 residues. With 3 bases removed from V and 6 bases from J, the gap between germline ends came to 15 bases. The CDR3 sequence is CASSPGAARSNEQFF. The DNA of the CDR3 is TGTGCCAGCTCACCTGGGGCAGCAAGATCCAATGAGCAGTTCTTC. The full variable domain, completed using reference TRBV18 and TRBJ2-1, is NAGVMQNPRHLVRRRGQEARLRCSPMKGHSHVYWYRQLPEEGLKFMVYLQKENIIDESGMPKERFSAEFPKEGPSILRIQQVVRGDSAAYFCASSPGAARSNEQFFGPGTRLTVL.

The chain employs TRBV5-1 and TRBJ1-1; D perhaps matches TRBD1 (6 bases). The V gene's germline CDR1 is SGHRS and CDR2 YFSETQ. Trimming removed 4 bases at V and 6 bases at J, with 19 bases between. CDR3 size: 15 residues. The CDR3 spells CASSNGGGYQAEAFF. Here the CDR3 DNA reads TGCGCCAGCAGCAATGGAGGGGGTTACCAGGCTGAAGCTTTCTTT.

This clone was seen a single time. V usage is TRBV7-9 and J usage is TRBJ2-1, with TRBD2 matching over 9 bases. This CDR3 contains 14 residues. V was pared by 0 bases and J by 10 bases, with 4 bases of the junction left unmatched. Per the germline V gene, CDR1 is SEHNR and CDR2 is FQNEAQ (reference sequence). The CDR3 DNA reads TGTGCCAGCAGCTTAGCGTGGACTAGCGTGGAGCAGTTCTTC. The encoded protein is CASSLAWTSVEQFF.

The chain has TRBV24-1 and TRBJ1-1; possibly TRBD1 for D (5 bases). Trimming cost V 0 bases and J 5 bases, with 15 bases left between them. The germline CDR1 and CDR2 sequences are KGHDR and SFDVKD. This CDR3 has 16 amino acids. CDR3 nucleotide sequence: TGTGCCACCAGTGATTTGACAGGTTTAATGGGTACTGAAGCTTTCTTT. This sequence encodes CATSDLTGLMGTEAFF.

This chain uses TRBV18 with TRBJ1-2; 9 bases are a match to TRBD1. The CDR3 spans 14 residues. Germline V gene sequence: CDR1 KGHSH, CDR2 LQKENI. V gave up 3 bases and J gave up 4 bases; unmatched junction bases: 3. CDR3 loop: CASSPQDRGYGYTF. The CDR3 region has the DNA TGTGCCAGCTCACCTCAGGACAGGGGCTATGGCTACACCTTC. The full variable domain, with the rest looked up from reference TRBV18 and TRBJ1-2, is NAGVMQNPRHLVRRRGQEARLRCSPMKGHSHVYWYRQLPEEGLKFMVYLQKENIIDESGMPKERFSAEFPKEGPSILRIQQVVRGDSAAYFCASSPQDRGYGYTFGSGTRLTVV.

The V and J genes are TRBV6-5 and TRBJ2-2; D unclear. This CDR3 is built from 11 residues. With 2 bases removed from V and 9 bases from J, the gap between germline ends came to 4 bases. Looked up from germline, CDR1 is MNHEY and CDR2 is SVGAGI. The CDR3 reads CASSYGRELFF. DNA for the CDR3: TGTGCCAGCAGTTACGGAAGGGAGCTGTTTTTT.

The J gene is TRBJ2-1, the V gene TRBV18; TRBD1 matches at 11 bases. V trimming: 3 bases; J trimming: 8 bases; junction bases outside the gene matches: 6. Germline CDR1 and CDR2: KGHSH and LQKENI. The CDR3 has 15 amino acids. CDR3 DNA: TGTGCCAGCTCACCGGGGACAGGGGGTCAGGATGAGCAGTTCTTC. The encoded protein is CASSPGTGGQDEQFF.

The chain joins TRBV19 to TRBJ2-3, with D perhaps being TRBD1 or TRBD2 (6 bases each). The CDR3 length is 16 residues. The V end lost 10 bases, the J end lost 4 bases, and 24 bases lay between the germline ends. CDR1 is LNHDA and CDR2 is SQIVND in the germline V gene (reference sequence). The CDR3: CAIRNTGPGEADTQYF. The CDR3 coding sequence is TGTGCCATCAGAAATACGGGCCCAGGGGAGGCAGATACGCAGTATTTT.